This T cell receptor (beta chain) derives from a study of control samples from healthy donors and cancer patients. Germline V CDR1 and CDR2: LGHDT, YNNKEL (reference sequence). The CDR3 runs 17 residues. V lost 0 bases, J lost 1 base, and 14 bases lay in between. Libraries were prepared by immunoSEQ multiplex PCR; TCRdb keeps only in-frame clonotypes and omits some of them. The sample table includes fewer than 200,000 clones. The specimen was blood. The clonotype was recovered from a woman between 25 and 40 years old in good health. The chain couples TRBV3-1 (or the pseudogene TRBV3-2) to TRBJ2-3, with unresolved D. The CDR3 protein is CASSQEIGSDGTDTQYF. Written as DNA, the CDR3 is TGTGCCAGCAGCCAAGAGATAGGCAGTGACGGCACAGATACGCAGTATTTT.